Below, one T cell receptor beta chain is given with its context. The sample is drawn from a study of tumor T cells in aggressive B-cell lymphoma. The assay was immunoSEQ multiplex PCR, and TCRdb's table has in-frame clones only and misses some. The sample shows approximately 2,000 clones, around 85% of them seen only once. The CDR3 runs 15 residues. Germline V CDR1 and CDR2: SEHNR, FQNEAQ (reference sequence). V was clipped by 6 bases and J by 2 bases; unmatched bases: 9. The sequenced material came from tumor tissue. The chain employs TRBV7-9 and TRBJ1-2; TRBD1 matches 7 bases. The TCR originated in an adult with diffuse large B cell lymphoma. The CDR3 coding sequence is TGTGCCAGCAGTACCGGGACAGAGGCGAACTATGGCTACACCTTC. The encoded protein is CASSTGTEANYGYTF.